The sequence of this TCR beta chain was determined in a study of cytomegalovirus exposure and HLA in healthy donors. Findings and caveats of the study: There were reportedly fewer N-insertions in an Asian-associated ancestry cluster than the approximately 670-donor mean, in a later analysis. Most TCR beta V segments were productive about 90% or about 30% of the time in an earlier analysis. The study flagged roughly 150 TCR beta chains as cytomegalovirus-associated.

In the PCR, 60 Vbeta and 13 Jbeta primers were used. Clones were sequenced by immunoSEQ multiplex PCR, and TCRdb holds only the in-frame ones, with some missing. Recorded for this sample: under 150,000 clones. In germline, CDR1 is SNHLY, CDR2 FYNNEI. This CDR3 contains 13 residues. Between the trimmed V and J ends, which lost 5 bases and 2 bases, there was a span of 9 bases. Concerning this clone itself: Its antigen is still unknown.

The TCR originated in a woman between 55 and 75 years old in good health and CMV-seronegative. The specimen sequenced was PBMCs. The J gene is TRBJ2-5, the V gene TRBV2; D gene ambiguous. CDR3 DNA: TGTGCCAGCAGTAGAGAGCTACAAGAGACCCAGTACTTC. It translates to CASSRELQETQYF. Looking up the rest from reference TRBV2 and TRBJ2-5 gives the full variable domain: EPEVTQTPSHQVTQMGQEVILRCVPISNHLYFYWYRQILGQKVEFLVSFYNNEISEKSEIFDDQFSVERPDGSNFTLKIRSTKLEDSAMYFCASSRELQETQYFGPGTRLLVL.